The 22 T cell receptor beta chains in this list originate from one sample, sequenced in a study of cytomegalovirus exposure and HLA in healthy donors. The primer mix had 60 Vbeta and 13 Jbeta primers. TCRdb's table, derived via immunoSEQ multiplex PCR, lists solely in-frame clones and lacks some. This table has 150,000 to 200,000 clones, roughly 79% appearing once. The sequenced material came from PBMCs. The receptors originated from a middle-aged woman in good health and CMV-seronegative.

The rearrangement uses TRBV30 and TRBJ2-7, with TRBD1 matching over 8 bases. The length of the CDR3 is 14 residues. CDR1 is GTSNPN and CDR2 is SVGIG in the germline V gene (reference sequence). Germline trimming cut 2 bases from V and 4 bases from J; bases unmatched to any gene: 7. Here the CDR3 reads CAWSSGTGAYEQYF. The DNA for the CDR3 is TGTGCCTGGAGTTCTGGGACAGGAGCTTACGAGCAGTACTTC. The entire variable domain, with the rest obtained from reference TRBV30 and TRBJ2-7, is as follows: SQTIHQWPATLVQPVGSPLSLECTVEGTSNPNLYWYRQAAGRGLQLLFYSVGIGQISSEVPQNLSASRPQDRQFILSSKKLLLSDSGFYLCAWSSGTGAYEQYFGPGTRLTVT.

This clone has a handful of counts. This rearrangement joins TRBV28 to TRBJ2-2; TRBD1 matches at 8 bases. V trimming: 5 bases; J trimming: 4 bases; junction bases outside the gene matches: 6. In germline, CDR1 is MDHEN, CDR2 SYDVKM. This CDR3 has 15 residues. Here the CDR3 DNA reads TGTGCCAGCAGTGGGCAGGGGGCGCGCACCGGGGAGCTGTTTTTT. It specifies CASSGQGARTGELFF.

This clone was seen once. This chain joins TRBV19 and TRBJ1-2, with D perhaps matching TRBD1 (5 bases). CDR3 length: 14 amino acids. The germline gives CDR1 LNHDA, CDR2 SQIVND (reference sequence). V was shortened by 3 bases and J by 5 bases, with 13 bases between the two germline ends. Here the CDR3 reads CASSISGFTYGYTF. The CDR3 DNA is TGTGCCAGTAGTATCTCAGGGTTTACTTATGGCTACACCTTC.

V and J are TRBV4-1 and TRBJ2-3; TRBD1 aligns across 8 bases. V lost 1 base to trimming and J lost 4 bases; unmatched junction nucleotides: 4. Per the germline V gene, CDR1 is MGHRA and CDR2 is YSYEKL. CDR3 length: 15 amino acids. CDR3 bases: TGCGCCAGCAGCCAAGGTTCAGGGGGCGCAGATACGCAGTATTTT. Translated: CASSQGSGGADTQYF.

The chain is built from TRBV29-1 and TRBJ2-7, with TRBD1 identical over 7 bases. CDR1 and CDR2 from the germline V gene are SQVTM and ANQGSEA. The CDR3 runs to 13 residues. Germline trimming cut 8 bases from V and 0 bases from J; bases unmatched to any gene: 7. The CDR3 nucleotides read TGCAGCTTCACTCCAGGGGGCTCCTACGAGCAGTACTTC. This gives the protein CSFTPGGSYEQYF.

V and J are TRBV5-6 and TRBJ1-3; tentatively, D is TRBD1 (5 bases). CDR3 length equals 16 residues. Trimming took 2 bases from V and 6 from J, leaving 18 bases between them. CDR1 and CDR2 from the germline V gene are SGHDT and YYEEEE. CDR3: CASSLSRQGLTNTIYF. DNA for the CDR3: TGTGCCAGCAGCTTAAGTCGGCAGGGATTGACAAACACCATATATTTT.

The CDR3 bases are TGTGCCAGCTTGAGACAGGGCTATGAAGCTTTCTTT. Its protein is CASLRQGYEAFF. The V gene is TRBV2, the J gene TRBJ1-1; 7 nucleotides align to TRBD1. CDR1 is SNHLY and CDR2 is FYNNEI in the germline V gene. The CDR3 spans 12 residues. Trimming removed 8 bases from V and 7 bases from J; junction bases left unmatched: 7.

The chain combines TRBV4-2 with TRBJ2-7; TRBD2 aligns across 8 bases. Germline CDR1 is LGHNA and CDR2 is YNFKEQ. The CDR3 extends over 14 amino acids. V was clipped by 4 bases and J by 4 bases; unmatched bases: 6. The CDR3 region is CASSRSGGAYEQYF. CDR3 sequence (DNA): TGTGCCAGCAGCCGCTCCGGGGGGGCTTACGAGCAGTACTTC.

V gene TRBV15 combines with J gene TRBJ2-2, with 7 bases that match TRBD2. The CDR3 spans 15 residues. The V gene's germline CDR1 is LNHNV and CDR2 YYDKDF (reference sequence). V shed 0 bases, J shed 5 bases, and the junction held 3 bases outside the gene matches. Here the CDR3 reads CATSREGGTTGELFF. DNA for the CDR3: TGTGCCACCAGCAGAGAGGGAGGGACGACCGGGGAGCTGTTTTTT.

V usage is TRBV30 and J usage is TRBJ2-3; TRBD2 matches at 7 bases. Unmatched junction bases numbered 9, after V lost 2 bases and J lost 1 base. Germline V gene sequence: CDR1 GTSNPN, CDR2 SVGIG (reference sequence). CDR3 length: 16 residues. Here the CDR3 DNA reads TGTGCCTGGAGTATTCCGTTGGCGGGAGGCACAGATACGCAGTATTTT. Encoded protein: CAWSIPLAGGTDTQYF. The full variable domain, completed using reference TRBV30 and TRBJ2-3, is SQTIHQWPATLVQPVGSPLSLECTVEGTSNPNLYWYRQAAGRGLQLLFYSVGIGQISSEVPQNLSASRPQDRQFILSSKKLLLSDSGFYLCAWSIPLAGGTDTQYFGPGTRLTVL.

V and J are TRBV5-1 and TRBJ2-1, with 8 bases matching TRBD2. This CDR3 spans 14 amino acids. Germline V CDR1 and CDR2: SGHRS, YFSETQ. The V gene end was trimmed by 5 bases and the J gene end by 5 bases; junction bases not matched to a gene: 6. The CDR3 coding sequence is TGCGCCAGCAGTGCGGGACTAGTTAACAATGAGCAGTTCTTC. Its protein product is CASSAGLVNNEQFF.

The J gene is TRBJ2-3, the V gene TRBV9; TRBD2 matches 11 bases. The CDR3 loop spans 19 amino acids. CDR1 is SGDLS and CDR2 is YYNGEE in the germline V gene. The ends lost 4 bases at V and 4 bases at J; junction bases unmatched: 17. For the CDR3, the DNA is TGTGCCAGCAGCCCGAACTTAGCGGGAGGGCTCTTTAACGCAGATACGCAGTATTTT. The encoded protein is CASSPNLAGGLFNADTQYF.

This clone was counted a single time. J is TRBJ2-3 and V is TRBV9, with D possibly TRBD2 on 5 matching bases. CDR1 and CDR2 (germline): SGDLS, YYNGEE. This CDR3 has 14 amino acids. The germline V and J ends were trimmed by 4 bases and 8 bases, with 17 bases remaining between them. This CDR3 is CASSNSVVEGTQYF. The CDR3 nucleotides are TGTGCCAGCAGCAACAGCGTAGTAGAGGGTACGCAGTATTTT.

This chain connects TRBV2 to TRBJ1-1; D might be TRBD1 (6 bases). Germline CDR1 SNHLY, CDR2 FYNNEI. The CDR3 runs 13 residues. V was pared by 6 bases and J by 4 bases, with 12 bases between. The CDR3: CASRQGWVTEAFF. CDR3 bases: TGTGCCAGCAGACAGGGATGGGTCACTGAAGCTTTCTTT.

The chain has TRBV6-4 and TRBJ1-1; D is unresolved. The CDR3 consists of 15 residues. Germline values: CDR1 MRHNA, CDR2 SNTAGT. Trimming took off 9 bases at V and 1 base at J, with 18 bases between the two ends. This chain's CDR3 is CASPGRSAGNTEAFF. DNA for the CDR3: TGTGCCAGTCCGGGTCGTAGCGCGGGGAACACTGAAGCTTTCTTT.

The chain couples TRBV27 to TRBJ2-1, with D unclear. The germline V and J ends were trimmed by 6 bases and 3 bases, with 9 bases remaining between them. Germline loops: CDR1 MNHEY, CDR2 SMNVEV (reference sequence). This CDR3 comprises 13 residues. The CDR3 region has the DNA TGTGCCAGCAGCGGGTTGGACTACAATGAGCAGTTCTTC. Translated: CASSGLDYNEQFF.

This rearrangement joins TRBV4-1 to TRBJ2-2; 12 bases are shared with TRBD2. Germline V gene data show CDR1 as MGHRA and CDR2 as YSYEKL. The CDR3 sequence is 17 residues long. Germline trimming cut 4 bases from V and 2 bases from J; bases unmatched to any gene: 5. The CDR3 coding sequence is TGCGCCAGCAGCCCCTTAGGACTAGCGGGAAACACCGGGGAGCTGTTTTTT. Translated: CASSPLGLAGNTGELFF.

The chain recombines TRBV11-3 with TRBJ1-5, with TRBD1 matching over 9 bases. The CDR3 is 15 amino acids. Germline CDR1 and CDR2: SGHNT and YENEEA. V was clipped by 5 bases and J by 7 bases; unmatched bases: 9. The CDR3 nucleotides are TGTGCCAGCAGCACCCGTCGACAGGGGGGACAGCCCCAGCATTTT. This gives the protein CASSTRRQGGQPQHF.

The rearrangement joins TRBV5-1 to TRBJ2-7; possibly TRBD1 for D (6 bases). Per germline, CDR1 SGHRS and CDR2 YFSETQ. The CDR3 is made up of 11 amino acids. V shed 5 bases and J shed 5 bases, with 8 bases lying between them. The CDR3 DNA reads as TGCGCCAGCAGGGACAGCGACGAGCAGTACTTC. Its protein product is CASRDSDEQYF. Drawing the rest from reference TRBV5-1 and TRBJ2-7, the complete variable domain is KAGVTQTPRYLIKTRGQQVTLSCSPISGHRSVSWYQQTPGQGLQFLFEYFSETQRNKGNFPGRFSGRQFSNSRSEMNVSTLELGDSALYLCASRDSDEQYFGPGTRLTVT.

The gene calls are TRBV6-5 and TRBJ2-1; D perhaps matches TRBD1 (6 bases). Trimming cost V 10 bases and J 0 bases, with 13 bases left between them. The CDR3 length is 14 residues. Germline V gene sequence: CDR1 MNHEY, CDR2 SVGAGI. CDR3 loop: CATGDRSSYNEQFF. The CDR3 DNA follows: TGTGCCACCGGAGACAGGAGCTCCTACAATGAGCAGTTCTTC.

This chain links TRBV5-1 with TRBJ2-5, with 8 bases matching TRBD1. The CDR3 is 14 residues long. Germline loops: CDR1 SGHRS, CDR2 YFSETQ. Trimming removed 4 bases from V and 2 bases from J; junction bases left unmatched: 4. The DNA of the CDR3 is TGCGCCAGCAGCCAACGGACAGGGCAAGAGACCCAGTACTTC. Its protein is CASSQRTGQETQYF.

This chain joins TRBV11-2 and TRBJ2-7; TRBD1 agrees at 8 bases. The CDR3 spans 17 residues. Germline V gene lookup returns CDR1 SGHAT and CDR2 FQNNGV. Trimming at V came to 6 bases and at J to 2 bases, leaving 15 bases not matched to a gene. In DNA, the CDR3 is TGTGCCAGCAGTAATCCGGTCGGGACAGGTGCTACCTACGAGCAGTACTTC. Translating gives CASSNPVGTGATYEQYF.